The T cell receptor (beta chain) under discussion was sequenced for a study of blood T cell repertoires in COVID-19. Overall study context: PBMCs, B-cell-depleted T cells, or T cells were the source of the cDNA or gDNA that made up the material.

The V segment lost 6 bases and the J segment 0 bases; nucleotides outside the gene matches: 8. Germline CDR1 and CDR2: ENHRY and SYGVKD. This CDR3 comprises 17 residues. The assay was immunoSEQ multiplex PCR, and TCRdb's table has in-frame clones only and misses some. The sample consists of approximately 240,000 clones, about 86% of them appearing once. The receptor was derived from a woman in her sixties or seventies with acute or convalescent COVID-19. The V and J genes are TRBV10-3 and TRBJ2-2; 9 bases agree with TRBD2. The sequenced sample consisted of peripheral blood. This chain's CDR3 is CAIRPDSGGANTGELFF. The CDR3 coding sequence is TGTGCCATCAGGCCGGATAGCGGGGGCGCGAACACCGGGGAGCTGTTTTTT.